Included here is one T cell receptor (beta chain) sequence, with context. The antigen is undetermined. Time point denoted: week 3, after first cycle of checkpoint inhibitor. This record comes from a study of blood T cell dynamics during melanoma immunotherapy. Study details: Metastatic melanoma patients received first-line pembrolizumab or nivolumab plus ipilimumab.

The protocol was immunoSEQ multiplex PCR, while the TCRdb copy is restricted to in-frame clones and leaves out a portion. The sample contains a few thousand clones, about 96% of which appear only once. General study points: The most clonal sorted CD8+ subset, immune-effector cells, was closest to cell-free DNA CDR3 sequences.

V lost 4 bases to trimming and J lost 4 bases; unmatched junction nucleotides: 1. CDR1 and CDR2 from the germline V gene are SGHRS and YFSETQ. The CDR3 is 12 residues long. The specimen was effector memory CD8+ T cells from blood, collected from a patient treated with checkpoint blockade. This chain joins TRBV5-1 and TRBJ1-1, with 7 bases fitting TRBD1. The clonotype originates from a human donor with melanoma. The CDR3 sequence is CASSQGGTEAFF. The CDR3 DNA reads as TGCGCCAGCAGCCAGGGGGGCACTGAAGCTTTCTTT.